Listed below are T cell receptor beta chains from one sample, sequenced in a study of OX40 agonist ivuxolimab in advanced cancers. Assay: immunoSEQ multiplex PCR; the TCRdb copy retains only in-frame clones and omits some. The sample includes approximately 50,000 clones, about 80% of them seen just once. The sequenced sample was CD4+ or CD8+ T cells sorted from blood, obtained in a trial of the OX40 agonist ivuxolimab. The receptors come from an adult with an advanced solid tumor such as melanoma, head and neck, liver or kidney cancer. The CDR3 runs from the conserved cysteine through the conserved F or W. The D gene is left open where the match is weak. Size values are once, few and many counts, or a class for expanded clones, and some rows have none.

V gene	clone size	J gene	D gene	CDR3 protein	CDR3 DNA
TRBV19	.	TRBJ2-3	.	CASSIQPSTDTQYF	TGTGCCAGTAGTATCCAGCCTAGCACAGATACGCAGTATTTT
TRBV18	once	TRBJ2-1	TRBD2	CASSDGTSGINEQFF	TGTGCCAGCTCCGACGGGACTAGCGGGATTAATGAGCAGTTCTTC
TRBV7-3	.	TRBJ2-1	.	CASSPAVSRGEQFF	TGTGCCAGCAGCCCGGCGGTTTCTCGGGGGGAGCAGTTCTTC
TRBV11-3	.	TRBJ1-5	.	CASSLAGLHQPQHF	TGTGCCAGCAGCTTAGCAGGATTACATCAGCCCCAGCATTTT
TRBV19	.	TRBJ2-3	.	CASSPRPFTDTQYF	TGTGCCAGTAGTCCTAGGCCCTTCACAGATACGCAGTATTTT
TRBV18	once	TRBJ2-1	TRBD1	CASSLGQGAGNEQFF	TGTGCCAGCTCACTAGGACAGGGGGCAGGGAATGAGCAGTTCTTC
TRBV18	.	TRBJ2-1	.	CASSPINSVENEQFF	TGTGCCAGCTCACCCATAAACAGTGTGGAAAATGAGCAGTTCTTC
TRBV25-1	.	TRBJ1-1	.	CASRGPAEGWDAFF	TGTGCCAGCAGGGGACCCGCGGAGGGGTGGGATGCTTTCTTT
TRBV14	.	TRBJ1-1	TRBD1	CASSQAAGQTDTEAFF	TGTGCCAGCAGCCAAGCGGCGGGACAGACCGACACTGAAGCTTTCTTT
TRBV5-1	.	TRBJ2-3	TRBD1	CASILGTGADTQYF	TGCGCCAGCATTCTTGGGACAGGGGCAGATACGCAGTATTTT
TRBV9	.	TRBJ1-1	.	CASSVPVANTEAFF	TGTGCCAGCAGCGTACCAGTCGCGAACACTGAAGCTTTCTTT
TRBV7-6	.	TRBJ2-7	TRBD1	CASSLASRTGDYEQYF	TGTGCCAGCAGCTTAGCGTCCCGGACAGGGGATTACGAGCAGTACTTC
TRBV6-1	few	TRBJ1-1	.	CASRPGAKTEAFF	TGTGCCAGCAGACCGGGGGCGAAAACTGAAGCTTTCTTT
TRBV11-2	.	TRBJ1-2	.	CASSLSNPFGYTF	TGTGCCAGCAGCTTATCTAACCCTTTTGGCTACACCTTC
TRBV9	.	TRBJ2-1	.	CASSVVSAQTSNEQFF	TGTGCCAGCAGCGTAGTATCCGCCCAAACATCCAATGAGCAGTTCTTC
TRBV9	.	TRBJ2-3	.	CASSVGTPPYTDTQYF	TGTGCCAGCAGCGTGGGTACTCCTCCCTACACAGATACGCAGTATTTT
TRBV7-8	.	TRBJ1-5	.	CASSLREGNQPQHF	TGTGCCAGCAGCTTACGAGAGGGCAATCAGCCCCAGCATTTT
TRBV28	.	TRBJ1-1	.	CASSPNRVWGTEAFF	TGTGCCAGCAGTCCAAACAGGGTTTGGGGCACTGAAGCTTTCTTT
TRBV27	.	TRBJ1-1	.	CASSLVTSRQISTEAFF	TGTGCCAGCAGTTTAGTAACCTCCAGACAGATCTCGACTGAAGCTTTCTTT
TRBV7-9	.	TRBJ1-6	.	CASSSSQQYNSPLHF	TGTGCCAGCAGCTCGTCCCAGCAGTATAATTCACCCCTCCACTTT
TRBV7-9	.	TRBJ1-2	.	CASSLAGNGYGYTF	TGTGCCAGCAGCTTAGCAGGCAACGGCTATGGCTACACCTTC
TRBV28	.	TRBJ2-7	.	CASSLYTALHEQYF	TGTGCCAGCAGTCTGTACACTGCATTACACGAGCAGTACTTC
TRBV18	.	TRBJ2-5	TRBD1	CASSPRDRTFQETQYF	TGTGCCAGCTCCCCTCGGGACAGGACCTTCCAAGAGACCCAGTACTTC
TRBV10-3	.	TRBJ1-3	.	CAIRSGAIFSGNTIYF	TGTGCCATCAGGTCCGGGGCCATTTTCTCTGGAAACACCATATATTTT
TRBV5-6	once	TRBJ1-1	.	CASSLAPVGTEAFF	TGTGCCAGCAGCTTGGCCCCGGTAGGGACTGAAGCTTTCTTT
TRBV20-1	.	TRBJ1-2	.	CSASSALGYTF	TGCAGTGCTAGCAGTGCCCTTGGCTACACCTTC
TRBV7-6	.	TRBJ2-7	.	CASSPRLRGGSYEQYF	TGTGCCAGCAGCCCCCGCCTAAGGGGAGGCTCCTACGAGCAGTACTTC
TRBV29-1	.	TRBJ2-7	TRBD1	CSVEDRAARGHSEQYF	TGCAGCGTTGAAGATCGAGCAGCCAGGGGGCATAGCGAGCAGTACTTC